This T cell receptor (beta chain) is drawn from a study of a mutant IDH1 vaccine in newly diagnosed glioma. Germline V gene sequence: CDR1 SNHLY, CDR2 FYNNEI. V was clipped by 6 bases and J by 2 bases; unmatched bases: 3. The CDR3 contains 14 residues. Assay: immunoSEQ multiplex PCR; the TCRdb copy retains only in-frame clones and omits some. The sample gives roughly 46,000 clones, around 86% of which show up once; about 2.4% is in the top ten. Time point given: baseline, week 1 (first vaccination visit). As for treatment: pre-vaccination baseline after standard-of-care therapy. The TCR sequence derives from a man aged 35 to 55 with glioma. The sequences come from PBMCs, collected from a glioma patient treated with radiotherapy, temozolomide or both. The J gene is TRBJ1-5, the V gene TRBV2; 8 bases map to TRBD1. The DNA of the CDR3 is TGTGCCAGCAGGGGACAGGTAGGCAATCAGCCCCAGCATTTT. Translation gives CASRGQVGNQPQHF.